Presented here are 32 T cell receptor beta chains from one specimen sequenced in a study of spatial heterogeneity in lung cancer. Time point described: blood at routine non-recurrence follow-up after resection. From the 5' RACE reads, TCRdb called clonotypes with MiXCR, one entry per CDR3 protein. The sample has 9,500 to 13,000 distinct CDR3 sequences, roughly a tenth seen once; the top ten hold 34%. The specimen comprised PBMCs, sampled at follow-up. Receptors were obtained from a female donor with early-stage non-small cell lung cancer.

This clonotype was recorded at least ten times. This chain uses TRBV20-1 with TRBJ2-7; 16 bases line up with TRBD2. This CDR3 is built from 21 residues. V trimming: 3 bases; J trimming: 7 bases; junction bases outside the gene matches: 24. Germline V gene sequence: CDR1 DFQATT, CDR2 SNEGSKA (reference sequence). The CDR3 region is CSASVPGLAGGPPGAHLEQYF. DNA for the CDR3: TGCAGTGCTAGTGTCCCGGGACTAGCGGGAGGGCCTCCCGGAGCCCACCTTGAGCAGTACTTC.

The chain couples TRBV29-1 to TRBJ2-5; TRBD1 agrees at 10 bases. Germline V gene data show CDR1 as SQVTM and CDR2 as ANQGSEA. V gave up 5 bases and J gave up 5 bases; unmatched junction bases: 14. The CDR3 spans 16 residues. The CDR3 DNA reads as TGCAGCGTTCTCCAACCTAGGGACAGGGGTAGCGAGACCCAGTACTTC. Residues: CSVLQPRDRGSETQYF.

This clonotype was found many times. The CDR3 nucleotides read TGCGCCAGCAGCTTGAATGCAGAGACCCAGTACTTC. Amino acids: CASSLNAETQYF. The rearrangement links TRBV5-1 to TRBJ2-5; D is uncertain. CDR1 and CDR2 (germline): SGHRS, YFSETQ. The CDR3 sequence is 12 residues long. V lost 1 base, J lost 4 bases, and 5 bases lay in between. The variable domain in full, with the rest retrieved from reference TRBV5-1 and TRBJ2-5, is KAGVTQTPRYLIKTRGQQVTLSCSPISGHRSVSWYQQTPGQGLQFLFEYFSETQRNKGNFPGRFSGRQFSNSRSEMNVSTLELGDSALYLCASSLNAETQYFGPGTRLLVL.

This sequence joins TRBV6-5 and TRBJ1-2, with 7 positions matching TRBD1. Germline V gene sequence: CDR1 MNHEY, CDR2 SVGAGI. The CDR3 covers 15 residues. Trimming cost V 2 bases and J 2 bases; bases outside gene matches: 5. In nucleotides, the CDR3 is TGTGCCAGCAGTTACACGACAGGGACCAACTATGGCTACACCTTC. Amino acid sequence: CASSYTTGTNYGYTF.

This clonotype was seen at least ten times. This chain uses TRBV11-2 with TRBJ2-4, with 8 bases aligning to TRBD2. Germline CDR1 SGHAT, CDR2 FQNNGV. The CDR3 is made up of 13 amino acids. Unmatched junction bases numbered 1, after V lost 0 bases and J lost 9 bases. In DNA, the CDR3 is TGTGCCAGCAGCTTAGACCGGGGGGGCATTCAGTACTTC. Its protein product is CASSLDRGGIQYF.

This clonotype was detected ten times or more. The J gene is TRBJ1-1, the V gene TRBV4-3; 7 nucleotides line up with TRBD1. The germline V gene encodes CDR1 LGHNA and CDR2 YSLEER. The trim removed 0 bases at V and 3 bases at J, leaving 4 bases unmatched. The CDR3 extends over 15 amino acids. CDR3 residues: CASSQDPTGDTEAFF. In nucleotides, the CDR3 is TGCGCCAGCAGCCAAGACCCTACAGGGGACACTGAAGCTTTCTTT.

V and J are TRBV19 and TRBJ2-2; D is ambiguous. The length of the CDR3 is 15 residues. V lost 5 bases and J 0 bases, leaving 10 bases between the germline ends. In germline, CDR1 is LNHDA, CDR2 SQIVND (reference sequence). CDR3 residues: CASSGRVANTGELFF. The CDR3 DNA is TGTGCCAGTAGTGGACGCGTAGCGAACACCGGGGAGCTGTTTTTT. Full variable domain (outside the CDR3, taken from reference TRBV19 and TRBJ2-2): DGGITQSPKYLFRKEGQNVTLSCEQNLNHDAMYWYRQDPGQGLRLIYYSQIVNDFQKGDIAEGYSVSREKKESFPLTVTSAQKNPTAFYLCASSGRVANTGELFFGEGSRLTVL.

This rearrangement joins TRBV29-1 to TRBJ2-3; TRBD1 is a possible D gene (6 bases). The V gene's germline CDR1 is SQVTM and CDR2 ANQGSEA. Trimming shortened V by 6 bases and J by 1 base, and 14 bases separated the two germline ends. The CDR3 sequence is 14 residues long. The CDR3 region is CSVQGEGGTDTQYF. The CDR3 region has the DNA TGCAGCGTACAGGGTGAGGGTGGCACAGATACGCAGTATTTT.

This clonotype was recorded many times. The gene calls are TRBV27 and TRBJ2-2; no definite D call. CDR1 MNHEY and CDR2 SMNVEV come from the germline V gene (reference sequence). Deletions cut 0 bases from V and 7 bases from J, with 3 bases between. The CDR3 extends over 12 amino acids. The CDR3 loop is CASSLSGGELFF. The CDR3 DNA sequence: TGTGCCAGCAGTTTATCCGGCGGGGAGCTGTTTTTT.

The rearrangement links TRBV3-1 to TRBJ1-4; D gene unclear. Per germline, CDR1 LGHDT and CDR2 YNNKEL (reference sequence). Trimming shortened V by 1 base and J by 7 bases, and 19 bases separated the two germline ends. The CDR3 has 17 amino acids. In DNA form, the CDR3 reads TGTGCCAGCAGCCAAGGGTTCAAGATAGGGTTGGGTGAAAAACTGTTTTTT. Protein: CASSQGFKIGLGEKLFF.

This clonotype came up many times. The CDR3 DNA sequence: TGTGCCAGCAGCCCCGGACTAGCGGGCTCGCAGTACTTC. Translated, it gives CASSPGLAGSQYF. The chain employs TRBV7-3 and TRBJ2-7; 11 nucleotides match TRBD2. The CDR3 sequence is 13 residues long. V trimming: 5 bases; J trimming: 9 bases; junction bases outside the gene matches: 6. In germline, CDR1 is SGHTA, CDR2 FQGTGA. The entire variable domain, with the rest obtained from reference TRBV7-3 and TRBJ2-7, is as follows: GAGVSQTPSNKVTEKGKYVELRCDPISGHTALYWYRQSLGQGPEFLIYFQGTGAADDSGLPNDRFFAVRPEGSVSTLKIQRTERGDSAVYLCASSPGLAGSQYFGPGTRLTVT.

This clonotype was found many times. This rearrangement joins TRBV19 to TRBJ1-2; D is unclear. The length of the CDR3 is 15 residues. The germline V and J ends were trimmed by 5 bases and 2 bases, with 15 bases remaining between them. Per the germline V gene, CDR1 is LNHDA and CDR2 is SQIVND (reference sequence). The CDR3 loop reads CASSFRRRPNYGYTF. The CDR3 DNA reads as TGTGCCAGTAGTTTTCGTCGTCGCCCCAACTATGGCTACACCTTC.

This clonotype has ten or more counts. CDR3: CAWSGTGDTEAFF. Here the CDR3 DNA reads TGTGCCTGGAGTGGGACAGGGGACACTGAAGCTTTCTTT. This sequence joins TRBV30 and TRBJ1-1, with TRBD1 matching 9 bases. CDR3 size: 13 residues. Germline assignment: CDR1 GTSNPN and CDR2 SVGIG (reference sequence). V was pared by 1 base and J by 3 bases, with 0 bases of the junction left unmatched.

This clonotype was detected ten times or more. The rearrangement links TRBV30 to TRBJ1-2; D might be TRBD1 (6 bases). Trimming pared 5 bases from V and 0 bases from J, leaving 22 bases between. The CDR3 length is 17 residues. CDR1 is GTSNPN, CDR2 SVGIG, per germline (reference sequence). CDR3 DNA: TGTGCCTGGGCCGACCTCCCAGGGGCTGTCGCTAACTATGGCTACACCTTC. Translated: CAWADLPGAVANYGYTF.

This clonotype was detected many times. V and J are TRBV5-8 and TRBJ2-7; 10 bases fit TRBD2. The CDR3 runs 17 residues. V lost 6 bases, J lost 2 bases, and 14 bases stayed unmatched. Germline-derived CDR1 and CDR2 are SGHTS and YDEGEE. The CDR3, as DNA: TGTGCCAGCACCCCCCGCTCCGGGACTAGCGCCACCTACGAGCAGTACTTC. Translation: CASTPRSGTSATYEQYF.

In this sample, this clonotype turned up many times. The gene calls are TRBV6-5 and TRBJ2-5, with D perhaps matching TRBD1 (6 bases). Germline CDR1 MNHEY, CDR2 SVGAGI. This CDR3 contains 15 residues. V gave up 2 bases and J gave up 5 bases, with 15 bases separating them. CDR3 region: CASSYTPTGAETQYF. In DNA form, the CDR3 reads TGTGCCAGCAGTTACACCCCGACAGGAGCGGAGACCCAGTACTTC.

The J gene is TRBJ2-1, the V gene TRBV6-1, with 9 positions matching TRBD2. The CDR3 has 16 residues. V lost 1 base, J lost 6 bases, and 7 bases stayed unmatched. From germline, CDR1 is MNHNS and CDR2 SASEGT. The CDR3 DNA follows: TGTGCCAGCAGTGAAGGAGGGACTAGCAGGATCAATGAGCAGTTCTTC. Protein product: CASSEGGTSRINEQFF.

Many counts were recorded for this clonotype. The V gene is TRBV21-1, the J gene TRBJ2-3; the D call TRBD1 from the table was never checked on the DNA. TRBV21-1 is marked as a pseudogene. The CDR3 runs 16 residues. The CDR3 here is CASSQRRTPSTDTQYF. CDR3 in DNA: TGTGCCAGCAGCCAAAGGAGGACACCCAGCACAGATACGCAGTATTTT.

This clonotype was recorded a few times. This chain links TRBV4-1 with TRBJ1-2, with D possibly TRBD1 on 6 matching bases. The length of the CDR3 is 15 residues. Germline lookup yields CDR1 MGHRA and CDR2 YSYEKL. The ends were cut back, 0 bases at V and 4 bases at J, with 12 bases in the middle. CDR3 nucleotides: TGCGCCAGCAGCCAAGATTCGGGGGCAGCCTATGGCTACACCTTC. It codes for CASSQDSGAAYGYTF.

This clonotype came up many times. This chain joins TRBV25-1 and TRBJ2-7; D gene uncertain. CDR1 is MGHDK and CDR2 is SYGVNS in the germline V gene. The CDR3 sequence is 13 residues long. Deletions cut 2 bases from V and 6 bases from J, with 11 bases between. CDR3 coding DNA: TGTGCCAGCAGTGAAAGGTCCCCCCTCGAGCAGTACTTC. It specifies CASSERSPLEQYF.

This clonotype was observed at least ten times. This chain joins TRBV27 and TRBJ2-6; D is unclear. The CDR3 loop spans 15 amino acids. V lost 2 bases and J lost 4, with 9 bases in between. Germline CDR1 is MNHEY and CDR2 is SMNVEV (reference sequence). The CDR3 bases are TGTGCCAGCAGTTTAAAGGGATCCGGGGCCAACGTCCTGACTTTC. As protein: CASSLKGSGANVLTF. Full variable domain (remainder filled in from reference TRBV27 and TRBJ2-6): EAQVTQNPRYLITVTGKKLTVTCSQNMNHEYMSWYRQDPGLGLRQIYYSMNVEVTDKGDVPEGYKVSRKEKRNFPLILESPSPNQTSLYFCASSLKGSGANVLTFGAGSRLTVL.

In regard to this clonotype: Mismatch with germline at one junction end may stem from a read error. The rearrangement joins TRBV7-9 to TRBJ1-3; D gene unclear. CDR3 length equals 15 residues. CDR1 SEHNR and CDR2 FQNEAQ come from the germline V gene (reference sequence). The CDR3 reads CANSLVGATGNTIYF. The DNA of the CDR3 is TGTGCCAACAGCTTAGTCGGCGCAACTGGAAACACCATATATTTT.

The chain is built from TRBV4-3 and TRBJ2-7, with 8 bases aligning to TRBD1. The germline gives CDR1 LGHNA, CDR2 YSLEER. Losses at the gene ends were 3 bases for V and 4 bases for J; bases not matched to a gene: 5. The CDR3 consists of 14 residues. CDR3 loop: CASSQFRQGYEQYF. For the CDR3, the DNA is TGCGCCAGCAGCCAGTTCCGACAGGGGTACGAGCAGTACTTC.

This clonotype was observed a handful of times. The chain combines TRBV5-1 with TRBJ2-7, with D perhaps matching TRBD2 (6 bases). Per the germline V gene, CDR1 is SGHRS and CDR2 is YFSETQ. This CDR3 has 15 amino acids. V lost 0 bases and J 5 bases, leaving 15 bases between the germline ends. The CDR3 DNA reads TGCGCCAGCAGCTTGGGCGGGACCCTCAGGCACGAGCAGTACTTC. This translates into CASSLGGTLRHEQYF.

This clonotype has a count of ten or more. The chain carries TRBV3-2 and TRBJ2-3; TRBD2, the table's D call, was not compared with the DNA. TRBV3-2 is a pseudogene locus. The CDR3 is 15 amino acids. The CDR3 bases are TGTGCCAGCAATATCGAGGGAGCGAGCACAGATACGCAGTATTTT. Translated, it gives CASNIEGASTDTQYF.

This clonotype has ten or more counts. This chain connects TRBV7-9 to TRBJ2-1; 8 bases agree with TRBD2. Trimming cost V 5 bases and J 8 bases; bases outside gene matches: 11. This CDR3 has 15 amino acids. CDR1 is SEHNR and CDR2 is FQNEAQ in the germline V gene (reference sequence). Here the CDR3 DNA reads TGTGCCAGCAGCCAAGGGATAGCGGGAAGGGATGAGCAGTTCTTC. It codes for CASSQGIAGRDEQFF.

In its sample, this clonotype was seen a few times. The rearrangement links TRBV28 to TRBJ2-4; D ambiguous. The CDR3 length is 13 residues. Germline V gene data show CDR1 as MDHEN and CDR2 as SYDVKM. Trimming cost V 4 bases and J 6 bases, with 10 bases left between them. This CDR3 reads CASSSLHRNIQYF. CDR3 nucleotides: TGTGCCAGCAGTTCCCTACACCGAAACATTCAGTACTTC.

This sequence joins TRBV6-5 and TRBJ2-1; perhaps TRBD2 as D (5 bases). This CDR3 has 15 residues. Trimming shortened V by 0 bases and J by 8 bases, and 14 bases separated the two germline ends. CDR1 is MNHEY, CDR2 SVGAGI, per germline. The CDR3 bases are TGTGCCAGCAGTTACTCGAGCGGACCTTTGGATGAGCAGTTCTTC. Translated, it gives CASSYSSGPLDEQFF.

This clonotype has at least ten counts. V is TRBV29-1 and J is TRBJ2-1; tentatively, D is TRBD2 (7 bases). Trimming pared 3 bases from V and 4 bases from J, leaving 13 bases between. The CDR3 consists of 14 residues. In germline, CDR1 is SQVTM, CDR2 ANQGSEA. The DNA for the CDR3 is TGCAGCGTTGATAGGGGGGGACTTTACAATGAGCAGTTCTTC. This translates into CSVDRGGLYNEQFF.

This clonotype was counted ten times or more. The CDR3: CARPSGGLRTGELFF. The DNA for the CDR3 is TGTGCCAGACCTAGCGGGGGATTAAGGACCGGGGAGCTGTTTTTT. The chain joins TRBV7-2 to TRBJ2-2, with 10 bases matching TRBD2. CDR1 SGHTA and CDR2 FQGNSA come from the germline V gene. The V and J ends lost 9 bases and 5 bases, in that order; junction bases with no gene match: 9. CDR3 length equals 15 residues.

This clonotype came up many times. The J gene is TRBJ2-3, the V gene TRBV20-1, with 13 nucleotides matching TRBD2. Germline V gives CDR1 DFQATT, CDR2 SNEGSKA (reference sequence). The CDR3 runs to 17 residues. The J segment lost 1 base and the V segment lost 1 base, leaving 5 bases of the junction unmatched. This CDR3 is CSARGGTSGIGTDTQYF. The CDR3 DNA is TGCAGTGCTAGAGGAGGGACTAGCGGGATCGGCACAGATACGCAGTATTTT.

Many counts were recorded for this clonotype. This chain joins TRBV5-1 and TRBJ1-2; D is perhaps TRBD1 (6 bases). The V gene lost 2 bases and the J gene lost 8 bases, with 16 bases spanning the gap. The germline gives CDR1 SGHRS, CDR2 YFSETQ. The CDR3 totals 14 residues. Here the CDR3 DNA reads TGCGCCAGCAGCTTTCAGGGGTCTTCTGGCGGCTACACCTTC. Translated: CASSFQGSSGGYTF.